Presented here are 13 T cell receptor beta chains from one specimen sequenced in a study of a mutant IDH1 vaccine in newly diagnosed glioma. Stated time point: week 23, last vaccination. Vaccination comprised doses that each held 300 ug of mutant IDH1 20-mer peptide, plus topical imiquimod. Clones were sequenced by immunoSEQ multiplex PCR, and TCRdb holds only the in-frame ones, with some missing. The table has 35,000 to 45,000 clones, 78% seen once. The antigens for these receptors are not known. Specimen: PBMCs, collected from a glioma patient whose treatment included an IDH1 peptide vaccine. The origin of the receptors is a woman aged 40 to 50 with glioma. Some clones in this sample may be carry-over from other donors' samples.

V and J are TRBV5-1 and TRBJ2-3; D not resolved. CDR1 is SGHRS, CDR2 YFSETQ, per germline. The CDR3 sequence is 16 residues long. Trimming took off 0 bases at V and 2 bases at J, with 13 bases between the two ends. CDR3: CASSLEVSRVTDTQYF. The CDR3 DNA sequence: TGCGCCAGCAGCTTGGAGGTTTCGCGAGTCACAGATACGCAGTATTTT.

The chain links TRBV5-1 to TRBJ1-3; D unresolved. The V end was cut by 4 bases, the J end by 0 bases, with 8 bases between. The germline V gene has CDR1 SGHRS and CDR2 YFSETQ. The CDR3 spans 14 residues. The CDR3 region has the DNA TGCGCCAGCAGCCCCGGAACCTCTGGAAACACCATATATTTT. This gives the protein CASSPGTSGNTIYF.

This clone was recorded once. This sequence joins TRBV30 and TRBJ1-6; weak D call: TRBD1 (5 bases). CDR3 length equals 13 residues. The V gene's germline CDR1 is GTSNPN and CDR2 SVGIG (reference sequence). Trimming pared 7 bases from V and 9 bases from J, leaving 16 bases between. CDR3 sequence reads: CASRPTQGSPLHF. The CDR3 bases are TGTGCCTCTCGACCTACTCAGGGTTCACCCCTCCACTTT.

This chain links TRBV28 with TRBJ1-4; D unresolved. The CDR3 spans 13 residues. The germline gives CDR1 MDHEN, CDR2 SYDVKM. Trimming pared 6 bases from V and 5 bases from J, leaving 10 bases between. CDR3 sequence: CASRSRFNEKLFF. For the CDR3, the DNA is TGTGCCAGCAGAAGCAGGTTCAATGAAAAACTGTTTTTT.

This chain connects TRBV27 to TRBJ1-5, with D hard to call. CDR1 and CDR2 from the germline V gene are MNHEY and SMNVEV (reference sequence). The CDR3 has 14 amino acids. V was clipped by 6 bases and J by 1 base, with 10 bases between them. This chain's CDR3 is CASSFAVSNQPQHF. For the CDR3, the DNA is TGTGCCAGCAGCTTTGCTGTGAGCAATCAGCCCCAGCATTTT.

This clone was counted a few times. CDR3 sequence (DNA): TGTGCCAGCGGATTTAGCTCCTATAATTCACCCCTCCACTTT. Translation: CASGFSSYNSPLHF. V gene TRBV27 combines with J gene TRBJ1-6; D ambiguous. Trimming pared 8 bases from V and 0 bases from J, leaving 8 bases between. This CDR3 spans 14 amino acids. In germline, CDR1 is MNHEY, CDR2 SMNVEV (reference sequence).

The CDR3 sequence: CASSLEGTGTGANVLTF. The CDR3 nucleotides read TGTGCCAGCAGCTTAGAGGGGACAGGGACTGGGGCCAACGTCCTGACTTTC. V gene TRBV11-2 combines with J gene TRBJ2-6, with 9 bases fitting TRBD1. With 0 bases clipped from V and 2 bases from J, the junction kept 2 bases outside the gene matches. CDR1 is SGHAT and CDR2 is FQNNGV in the germline V gene. This CDR3 has 17 amino acids.

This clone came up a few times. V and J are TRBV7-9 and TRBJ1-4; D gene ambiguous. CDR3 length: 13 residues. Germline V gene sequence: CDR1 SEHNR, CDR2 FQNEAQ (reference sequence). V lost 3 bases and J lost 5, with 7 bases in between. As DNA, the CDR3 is TGTGCCAGCAGCTTTTTGGTAAATGAAAAACTGTTTTTT. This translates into CASSFLVNEKLFF.

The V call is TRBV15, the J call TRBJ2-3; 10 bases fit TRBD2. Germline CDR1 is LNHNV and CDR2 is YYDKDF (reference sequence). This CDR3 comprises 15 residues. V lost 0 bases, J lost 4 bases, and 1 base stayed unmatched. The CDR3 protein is CATSREAGGPDTQYF. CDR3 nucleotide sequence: TGTGCCACCAGCAGAGAAGCGGGGGGGCCAGATACGCAGTATTTT.

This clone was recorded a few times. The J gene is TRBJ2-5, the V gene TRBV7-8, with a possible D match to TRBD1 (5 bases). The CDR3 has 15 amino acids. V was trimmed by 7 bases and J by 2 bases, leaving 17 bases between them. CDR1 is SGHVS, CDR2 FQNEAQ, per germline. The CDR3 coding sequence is TGTGCCAGCACCTCAGGCAGGGCGAATCAAGAGACCCAGTACTTC. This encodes CASTSGRANQETQYF. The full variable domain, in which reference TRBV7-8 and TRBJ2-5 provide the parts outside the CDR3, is GAGVSQSPRYKVAKRGQDVALRCDPISGHVSLFWYQQALGQGPEFLTYFQNEAQLDKSGLPSDRFFAERPEGSVSTLKIQRTQQEDSAVYLCASTSGRANQETQYFGPGTRLLVL.

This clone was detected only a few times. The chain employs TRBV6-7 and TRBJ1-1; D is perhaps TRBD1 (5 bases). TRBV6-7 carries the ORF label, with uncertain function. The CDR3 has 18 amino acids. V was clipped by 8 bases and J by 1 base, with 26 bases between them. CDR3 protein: CASRSLLPGRRSNTEAFF. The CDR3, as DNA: TGTGCCAGCCGAAGCTTACTCCCAGGGAGGAGATCGAACACTGAAGCTTTCTTT.

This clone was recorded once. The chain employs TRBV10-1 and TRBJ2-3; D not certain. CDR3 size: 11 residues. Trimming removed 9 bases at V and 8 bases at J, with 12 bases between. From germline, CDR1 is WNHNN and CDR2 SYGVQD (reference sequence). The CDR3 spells CASQHRLTQYF. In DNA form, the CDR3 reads TGCGCCAGTCAGCATCGTCTTACGCAGTATTTT.

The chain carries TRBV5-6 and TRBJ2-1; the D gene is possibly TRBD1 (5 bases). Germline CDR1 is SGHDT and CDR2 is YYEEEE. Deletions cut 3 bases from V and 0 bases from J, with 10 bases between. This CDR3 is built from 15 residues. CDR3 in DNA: TGTGCCAGCAGCTACAAGACAGTCTCCTACAATGAGCAGTTCTTC. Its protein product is CASSYKTVSYNEQFF.